This TCR beta chain was profiled in a study of shared clonotypes between healthy human individuals. Study at large: Three plates were used per donor for CD4 naive, three for CD4 memory, two for CD8 naive and one for CD8 memory.

Study outcomes and limitations: The sharing of about 5% of naive CD4 clonotypes was seen across a few donors.

Here immunoSEQ multiplex PCR was the method, and the copy in TCRdb shows in-frame clones only, minus some. The sample holds about 380,000 clones; roughly 96% are singletons and the top ten take 0.32%. Details on this clone: Its cognate antigen is unknown.

CDR3 length equals 13 residues. V shed 4 bases, J shed 4 bases, and the junction held 2 bases outside the gene matches. Germline V gene data show CDR1 as MNHNS and CDR2 as SASEGT. The sequence was collected from a man aged 30 to 39 in good health. The sequencing sample was made of memory CD8+ T cells sorted from blood. Subset denoted: CD45RO+ cells pooled with CCR7-negative TemRA cells. The rearrangement joins TRBV6-1 to TRBJ2-5, with 8 positions matching TRBD1. Here the CDR3 reads CASSVDRGETQYF. The CDR3 DNA reads as TGTGCCAGCAGTGTAGACAGGGGAGAGACCCAGTACTTC.